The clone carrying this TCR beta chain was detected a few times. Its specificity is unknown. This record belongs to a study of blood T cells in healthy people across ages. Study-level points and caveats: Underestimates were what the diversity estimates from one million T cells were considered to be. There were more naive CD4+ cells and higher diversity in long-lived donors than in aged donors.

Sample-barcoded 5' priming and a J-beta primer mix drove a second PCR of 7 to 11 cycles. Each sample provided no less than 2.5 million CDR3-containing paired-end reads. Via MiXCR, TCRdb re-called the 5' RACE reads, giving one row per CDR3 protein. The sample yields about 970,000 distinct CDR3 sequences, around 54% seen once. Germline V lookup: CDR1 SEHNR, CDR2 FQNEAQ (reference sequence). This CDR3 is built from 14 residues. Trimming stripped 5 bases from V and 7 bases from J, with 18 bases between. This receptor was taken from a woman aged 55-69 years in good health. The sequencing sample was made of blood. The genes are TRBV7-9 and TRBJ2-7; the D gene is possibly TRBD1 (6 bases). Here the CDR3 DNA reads TGTGCCAGCAGCCTAACCGGGACAAAGGGGGAGCAGTACTTC. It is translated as CASSLTGTKGEQYF.